These T cell receptor beta chains were read from a single sample in a study of blood T cell repertoires in COVID-19. Using immunoSEQ multiplex PCR, the repertoire was profiled, and TCRdb retains in-frame clones only, with some absent. The sample lists tens of thousands of clones, approximately 80% seen once, with 15% to 17% in the top ten. Sequenced input: peripheral blood. These receptor sequences come from a woman aged 80 or over with acute or convalescent COVID-19. Each CDR3 is given with its conserved first and last residue. The order of the fields is CDR3 protein, CDR3 DNA, clone size, V gene, J gene, D gene. D genes are given only for firm matches. Only some rows state a clone size, as once, few, many or a class for expanded clones.

CAWSKDMNTEAFF	TGTGCCTGGAGTAAGGACATGAACACTGAAGCTTTCTTT	.	TRBV30	TRBJ1-1	.
CAISDLADGGSPLHF	TGTGCCATCAGTGATTTAGCGGATGGCGGGTCACCCCTCCACTTT	.	TRBV10-3	TRBJ1-6	.
CSGDTNTGELFF	TGCAGCGGGGACACCAACACCGGGGAGCTGTTTTTT	.	TRBV29-1	TRBJ2-2	.
CASSLGISTYEQYF	TGTGCCAGCAGCTTGGGTATCTCTACCTACGAGCAGTACTTC	.	TRBV5-8	TRBJ2-7	.
CASRPGVNYGYTF	TGTGCCAGCAGGCCCGGGGTAAACTATGGCTACACCTTC	.	TRBV6-6	TRBJ1-2	.
CASSFFAINSPLHF	TGTGCCAGCAGTTTTTTCGCTATTAATTCACCCCTCCACTTT	.	TRBV27	TRBJ1-6	.
CASSAWTSGGDHEQYF	TGTGCCAGCAGTGCCTGGACTAGCGGGGGGGACCACGAGCAGTACTTC	once	TRBV2	TRBJ2-7	TRBD2
CASSPGLAGGSYEQYF	TGTGCCAGTAGTCCGGGACTAGCGGGGGGGAGCTACGAGCAGTACTTC	.	TRBV19	TRBJ2-7	TRBD2
CASSEDSFPYYGYTF	TGTGCCAGCAGCGAGGACAGTTTCCCTTATTATGGCTACACCTTC	.	TRBV5-4	TRBJ1-2	.
CASSLEWTAGNTIYF	TGTGCCAGCAGCTTAGAATGGACAGCTGGAAACACCATATATTTT	.	TRBV11-2	TRBJ1-3	.
CASSARSEGRYGYTF	TGTGCCAGCAGTGCCCGAAGTGAGGGGAGGTATGGCTACACCTTC	.	TRBV2	TRBJ1-2	.
CASRPGATSGANVLTF	TGTGCCAGCAGACCAGGGGCCACCTCTGGGGCCAACGTCCTGACTTTC	.	TRBV27	TRBJ2-6	.
CSASGGQFNTEAFF	TGCAGTGCTAGTGGGGGACAGTTTAACACTGAAGCTTTCTTT	once	TRBV20-1	TRBJ1-1	TRBD1
CASSSIPAPGQGAYGYTF	TGTGCTAGCAGCTCAATTCCCGCGCCGGGACAGGGGGCGTATGGCTACACCTTC	.	TRBV7-7	TRBJ1-2	TRBD1
CASSQGGSGNTIYF	TGTGCCAGCTCACAAGGCGGCTCTGGAAACACCATATATTTT	.	TRBV18	TRBJ1-3	.
CASSAFRQTYNSPLHF	TGTGCCAGCAGTGCTTTCCGACAGACCTATAATTCACCCCTCCACTTT	once	TRBV6-1	TRBJ1-6	.